This T cell receptor (beta chain) was identified in a study of T cells expressing NK-cell markers. Study context: It was sorted CD3+CD56+NKG2C+, CD3+CD56+NKG2C- and CD3+CD56-NKG2C+ T cells that supplied the TCR beta repertoires. The authors sequenced eight donors, of whom seven were HCMV-seropositive and one was seronegative. Study results and limitations: For several donors, these clonotypes were likewise the leading ones in the CD3+CD56-NKG2C+ fraction.

As for this clonotype: Its antigen is not identified.

Germline loops: CDR1 SGHTA, CDR2 FQGNSA. The CDR3 runs to 16 residues. UMI-tagged 5'RACE template switching yielded the TCR beta cDNA. TCRdb reprocessed the 5' RACE reads and stores each CDR3 protein as one record, lacking DNA. Seen in this sample are about 180,000 distinct CDR3 sequences; the ten most common clones hold roughly 20%. The chain is built from TRBV7-2 and TRBJ2-1; TCRdb returns TRBD2, unconfirmable since there is no DNA. The sequenced sample was blood T cells: a sorted CD56 or NKG2C T cell subset, CD4+ or CD8+ T cells, or bulk PBMC T cells (not recorded which). This sequence was found in a woman between 18 and 75 years old in good health. CDR3 protein: CASSLVGRGAYNEQFF.